The 15 T cell receptor beta chains below come from one sample, sequenced in a study of blood T cell repertoires in COVID-19. Clones were sequenced by immunoSEQ multiplex PCR, and TCRdb holds only the in-frame ones, with some missing. The data hold about 120,000 clones, with about nine tenths observed a single time. The specimen was peripheral blood. The source of these receptors is a woman in her seventies with acute or convalescent COVID-19.

Written as DNA, the CDR3 is TGTGCCAGCACCATCCCGGGGTACTTC. The encoded protein is CASTIPGYF. This rearrangement joins TRBV27 to TRBJ2-7; D not resolved. The germline V gene has CDR1 MNHEY and CDR2 SMNVEV (reference sequence). The ends were cut back, 7 bases at V and 12 bases at J, with 10 bases in the middle. The CDR3 is 9 amino acids.

The rearrangement uses TRBV28 and TRBJ1-4; 8 bases agree with TRBD1. There are 16 residues in the CDR3. Germline CDR1 reads MDHEN; CDR2 reads SYDVKM. Trimming cost V 5 bases and J 5 bases; bases outside gene matches: 10. CDR3 in amino acids: CASSKRWRQGNEKLFF. In nucleotides, the CDR3 is TGTGCCAGCAGTAAGCGTTGGCGACAGGGGAATGAAAAACTGTTTTTT.

By sample share, this clone is medium-sized. V is TRBV7-9 and J is TRBJ2-1; TRBD2 aligns across 12 bases. V lost 2 bases to trimming and J lost 15 bases; unmatched junction nucleotides: 5. This CDR3 region has 13 residues. Germline assignment: CDR1 SEHNR and CDR2 FQNEAQ (reference sequence). Here the CDR3 DNA reads TGTGCCAGCAGCTTACTAGCGGGGGGGCACCCGTTCTTC. Protein product: CASSLLAGGHPFF.

The V gene is TRBV28, the J gene TRBJ1-5, with TRBD1 matching over 11 bases. The CDR3 runs 16 residues. Germline V gene sequence: CDR1 MDHEN, CDR2 SYDVKM. V lost 3 bases, J lost 6 bases, and 7 bases stayed unmatched. This chain's CDR3 is CASSFIEGQGVQPQHF. CDR3 coding DNA: TGTGCCAGCAGTTTTATAGAGGGACAGGGGGTTCAGCCCCAGCATTTT.

In this sample, this clone turned up once. The gene calls are TRBV9 and TRBJ2-2, with a possible D match to TRBD2 (7 bases). Trimming stripped 0 bases from V and 4 bases from J, with 16 bases between. Per germline, CDR1 SGDLS and CDR2 YYNGEE. The CDR3 runs to 17 residues. This chain's CDR3 is CASSVAMAGAPTGELFF. Here the CDR3 DNA reads TGTGCCAGCAGCGTAGCTATGGCGGGGGCCCCCACCGGGGAGCTGTTTTTT.

The rearrangement uses TRBV7-2 and TRBJ2-5; a possible D gene is TRBD1 (5 bases). The CDR3 totals 14 residues. With 1 base removed from V and 4 bases from J, the gap between germline ends came to 10 bases. From germline, CDR1 is SGHTA and CDR2 FQGNSA. The CDR3 reads CASSLVTASETQYF. CDR3 sequence (DNA): TGTGCCAGCAGCTTAGTGACAGCTTCAGAGACCCAGTACTTC.

This clone was seen a handful of times. This chain links TRBV6-5 with TRBJ2-2; D possibly corresponds to TRBD1 (5 bases). V was clipped by 5 bases and J by 7 bases, with 14 bases between them. Germline V gives CDR1 MNHEY, CDR2 SVGAGI. This CDR3 comprises 14 residues. The CDR3 DNA follows: TGTGCCAGCAGTCCAGACTTGGGGCGCGGGGAGCTGTTTTTT. It codes for CASSPDLGRGELFF.

A single count supports this clone. The chain couples TRBV12-2 to TRBJ1-2. TRBV12-2 is flagged as a pseudogene. The CDR3 has 14 amino acids. For the CDR3, the DNA is TGTGCAAGTCGCCGCCGCAGTCCGACTTATGGCTACACCTTC. Its protein is CASRRRSPTYGYTF.

V and J are TRBV29-1 and TRBJ1-4; 7 bases match TRBD1. The germline gives CDR1 SQVTM, CDR2 ANQGSEA. The junction had 15 bases not matched to a gene; V was cut back by 0 bases and J by 8 bases. The CDR3 has 17 residues. CDR3 in DNA: TGCAGCGTTGAAGATCTCGAGGGGGCGTACGTTACAGAAAAACTGTTTTTT. It specifies CSVEDLEGAYVTEKLFF.

The chain has TRBV11-2 and TRBJ1-4, with TRBD1 as a possible D gene (5 bases). V lost 2 bases to trimming and J lost 8 bases, with 12 bases between them. Germline assignment: CDR1 SGHAT and CDR2 FQNNGV. The CDR3 length is 14 residues. Written as DNA, the CDR3 is TGTGCCAGCAGCTTAAGGGGTTTAGGGGAAAAACTGTTTTTT. Translation: CASSLRGLGEKLFF.

This chain links TRBV12-3 or TRBV12-4 with TRBJ2-7; D is perhaps TRBD1 (5 bases). CDR3 length equals 13 residues. V lost 3 bases to trimming and J lost 5 bases, with 11 bases between them. The DNA for the CDR3 is TGTGCCAGCAGTTTGCAGGGAAGCCACGAGCAGTACTTC. This encodes CASSLQGSHEQYF.

J is TRBJ2-5 and V is TRBV10-3; a weak D match, TRBD2 (7 bases). Germline-derived CDR1 and CDR2 are ENHRY and SYGVKD. The CDR3 sequence is 13 residues long. V was cut by 4 bases and J by 6 bases, with 12 bases left in between. Here the CDR3 reads CAISGGGGQTQYF. The DNA of the CDR3 is TGTGCCATCAGTGGGGGGGGCGGGCAGACCCAGTACTTC.

The gene calls are TRBV2 and TRBJ2-7; 8 nucleotides align to TRBD1. Germline CDR1 and CDR2: SNHLY and FYNNEI. The junction had 5 bases not matched to a gene; V was cut back by 6 bases and J by 4 bases. The CDR3 totals 13 residues. The DNA for the CDR3 is TGTGCCAGCAGGACAGGGGCTACGTACGAGCAGTACTTC. Translation gives CASRTGATYEQYF.

The V and J genes are TRBV2 and TRBJ1-2; maybe TRBD1 (6 bases). Looked up from germline, CDR1 is SNHLY and CDR2 is FYNNEI. V was shortened by 7 bases and J by 2 bases, with 14 bases between the two germline ends. The CDR3 totals 14 residues. The CDR3, as DNA: TGTGCCAGCAAAAGGGACAAACGGAACTATGGCTACACCTTC. Translation gives CASKRDKRNYGYTF.

The chain is built from TRBV27 and TRBJ2-7; 10 bases map to TRBD1. This CDR3 has 15 amino acids. From germline, CDR1 is MNHEY and CDR2 SMNVEV (reference sequence). V lost 5 bases and J lost 5; bases outside the gene matches: 9. The DNA for the CDR3 is TGTGCCAGCAGTCCCCGGGACAGGGGCCAAGACGAGCAGTACTTC. Translation: CASSPRDRGQDEQYF.